This T cell receptor beta chain comes out of a study of beta chain features in type 1 diabetes. In germline, CDR1 is SNHLY, CDR2 FYNNEI. This CDR3 region has 17 residues. Trimming removed 1 base from V and 1 base from J, with 16 bases in between. Of the isolated RNA, all was reverse transcribed, and so the sequenced material was expressed TCRB transcripts. Repertoires were generated with immunoSEQ multiplex PCR, while TCRdb's copy carries only in-frame clones and drops some. The sample lists about 140,000 clones, around a tenth occurring once. This TCR derives from a woman in her thirties or forties in good health. This sequence joins TRBV2 and TRBJ2-5, with D possibly matching TRBD2 (5 bases). The material sequenced was central memory CD4+ T cells from blood. The CDR3 DNA reads as TGTGCCAGCAGTGAAGTGGACTCCCGAATGGGCCAAGAGACCCAGTACTTC. It specifies CASSEVDSRMGQETQYF. The entire variable domain, with the rest obtained from reference TRBV2 and TRBJ2-5, is as follows: EPEVTQTPSHQVTQMGQEVILRCVPISNHLYFYWYRQILGQKVEFLVSFYNNEISEKSEIFDDQFSVERPDGSNFTLKIRSTKLEDSAMYFCASSEVDSRMGQETQYFGPGTRLLVL.